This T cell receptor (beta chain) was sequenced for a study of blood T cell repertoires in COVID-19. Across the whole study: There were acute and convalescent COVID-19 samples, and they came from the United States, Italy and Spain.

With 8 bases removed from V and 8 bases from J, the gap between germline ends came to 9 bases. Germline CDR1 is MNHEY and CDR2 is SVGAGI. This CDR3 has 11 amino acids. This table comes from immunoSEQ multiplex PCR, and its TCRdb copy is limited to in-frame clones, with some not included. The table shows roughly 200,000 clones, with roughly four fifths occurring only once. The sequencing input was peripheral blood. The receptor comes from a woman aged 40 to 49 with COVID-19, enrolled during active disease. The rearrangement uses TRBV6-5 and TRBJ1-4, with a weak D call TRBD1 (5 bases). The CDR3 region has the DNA TGTGCCAGCCGCGGGGGAGAAAAACTGTTTTTT. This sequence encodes CASRGGEKLFF.